Sequencing of this T cell receptor (beta chain) was carried out in a study of cytotoxic CD8 clonotypes in ibrutinib-treated CLL. Study results and limitations: Sampling of sustained-remission and progressing patients occurred at differing times.

This CDR3 comprises 14 residues. Trimming took 6 bases from V and 1 from J; bases not matched to a gene: 4. Per the germline V gene, CDR1 is MNHEY and CDR2 is SVGAGI. Comment on this clone: Its specificity is not known.

Only in-frame clones appear in the TCRdb table, and some are missing; sequencing was by immunoSEQ multiplex PCR. The repertoire includes around 300,000 clones, 80% of them detected once, and over 5% sits in the top ten. This specimen consisted of PBMCs, obtained before ibrutinib treatment. This clonotype was sampled from a human donor with chronic lymphocytic leukemia. The rearrangement uses TRBV6-5 and TRBJ1-2, with 8 bases identical to TRBD1. Here the CDR3 reads CASSRDRNNYGYTF. The CDR3 DNA reads TGTGCCAGCAGCCGGGACAGGAATAACTATGGCTACACCTTC.